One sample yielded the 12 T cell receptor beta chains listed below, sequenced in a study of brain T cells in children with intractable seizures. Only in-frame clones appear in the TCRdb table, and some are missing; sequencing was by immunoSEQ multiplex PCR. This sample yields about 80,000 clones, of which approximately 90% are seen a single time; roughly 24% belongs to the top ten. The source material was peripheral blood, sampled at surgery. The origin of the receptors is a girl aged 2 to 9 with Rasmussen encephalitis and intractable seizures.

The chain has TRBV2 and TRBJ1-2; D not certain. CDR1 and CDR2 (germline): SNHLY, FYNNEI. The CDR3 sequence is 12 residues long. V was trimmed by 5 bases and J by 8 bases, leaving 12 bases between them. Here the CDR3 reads CASSKREGGYTF. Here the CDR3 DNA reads TGTGCCAGCAGTAAGAGGGAAGGCGGCTACACCTTC.

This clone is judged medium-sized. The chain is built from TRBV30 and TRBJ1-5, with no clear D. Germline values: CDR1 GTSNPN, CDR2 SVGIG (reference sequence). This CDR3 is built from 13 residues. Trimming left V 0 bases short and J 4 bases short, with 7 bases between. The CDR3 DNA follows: TGTGCCTGGAGTGTAGATACTAATCAGCCCCAGCATTTT. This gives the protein CAWSVDTNQPQHF.

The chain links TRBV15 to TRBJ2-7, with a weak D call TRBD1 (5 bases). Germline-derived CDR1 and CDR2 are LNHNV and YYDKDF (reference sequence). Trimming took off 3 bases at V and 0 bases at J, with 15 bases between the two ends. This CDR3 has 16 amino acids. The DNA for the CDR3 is TGTGCCACCAGCAGGGCACAGGCTTCGAGCTCCTACGAGCAGTACTTC. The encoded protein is CATSRAQASSSYEQYF. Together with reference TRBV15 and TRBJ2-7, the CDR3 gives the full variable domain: DAMVIQNPRYQVTQFGKPVTLSCSQTLNHNVMYWYQQKSSQAPKLLFHYYDKDFNNEADTPDNFQSRRPNTSFCFLDIRSPGLGDTAMYLCATSRAQASSSYEQYFGPGTRLTVT.

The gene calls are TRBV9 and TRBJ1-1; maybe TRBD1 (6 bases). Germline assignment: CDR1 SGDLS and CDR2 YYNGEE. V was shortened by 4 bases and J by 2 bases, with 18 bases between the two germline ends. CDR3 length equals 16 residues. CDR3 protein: CASSRGGASVNTEAFF. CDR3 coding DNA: TGTGCCAGCAGCAGAGGGGGGGCGTCGGTAAACACTGAAGCTTTCTTT. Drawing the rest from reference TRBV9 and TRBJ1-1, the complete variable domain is DSGVTQTPKHLITATGQRVTLRCSPRSGDLSVYWYQQSLDQGLQFLIQYYNGEERAKGNILERFSAQQFPDLHSELNLSSLELGDSALYFCASSRGGASVNTEAFFGQGTRLTVV.

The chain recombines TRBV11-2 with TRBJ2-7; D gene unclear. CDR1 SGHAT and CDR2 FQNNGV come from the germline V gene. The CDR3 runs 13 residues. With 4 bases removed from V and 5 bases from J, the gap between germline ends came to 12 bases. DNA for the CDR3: TGTGCCAGCAGCTCCCTTCGGACGGACGAGCAGTACTTC. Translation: CASSSLRTDEQYF.

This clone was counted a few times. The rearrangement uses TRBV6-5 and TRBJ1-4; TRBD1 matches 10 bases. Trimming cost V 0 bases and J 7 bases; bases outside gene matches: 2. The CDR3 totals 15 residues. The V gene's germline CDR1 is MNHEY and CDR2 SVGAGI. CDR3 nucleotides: TGTGCCAGCAGTTACTCGACAGGGGGCGGTGAAAAACTGTTTTTT. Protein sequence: CASSYSTGGGEKLFF.

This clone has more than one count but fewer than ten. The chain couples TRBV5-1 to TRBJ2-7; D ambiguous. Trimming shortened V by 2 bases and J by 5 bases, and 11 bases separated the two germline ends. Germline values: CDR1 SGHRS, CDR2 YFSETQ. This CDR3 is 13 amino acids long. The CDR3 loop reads CASSFGPAHEQYF. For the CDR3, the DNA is TGCGCCAGCAGCTTCGGTCCGGCCCACGAGCAGTACTTC.

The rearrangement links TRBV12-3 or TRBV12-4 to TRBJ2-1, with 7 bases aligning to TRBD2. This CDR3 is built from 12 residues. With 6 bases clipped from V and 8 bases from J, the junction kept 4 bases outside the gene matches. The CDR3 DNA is TGTGCCAGCAGCGCGGGGGTTTATGAGCAGTTCTTC. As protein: CASSAGVYEQFF.

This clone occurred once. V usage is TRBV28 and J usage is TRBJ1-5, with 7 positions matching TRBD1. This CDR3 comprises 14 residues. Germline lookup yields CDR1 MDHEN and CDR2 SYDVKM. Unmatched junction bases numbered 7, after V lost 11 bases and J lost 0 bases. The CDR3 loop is CASREGASNQPQHF. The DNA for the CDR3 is TGTGCCTCTAGGGAGGGGGCTAGCAATCAGCCCCAGCATTTT.

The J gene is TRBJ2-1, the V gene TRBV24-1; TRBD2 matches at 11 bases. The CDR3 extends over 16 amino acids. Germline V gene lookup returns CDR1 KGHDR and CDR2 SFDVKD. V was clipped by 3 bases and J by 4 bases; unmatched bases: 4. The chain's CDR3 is CATSDLTSGDYNEQFF. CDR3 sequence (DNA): TGTGCCACCAGTGATCTGACTAGCGGGGATTACAATGAGCAGTTCTTC.

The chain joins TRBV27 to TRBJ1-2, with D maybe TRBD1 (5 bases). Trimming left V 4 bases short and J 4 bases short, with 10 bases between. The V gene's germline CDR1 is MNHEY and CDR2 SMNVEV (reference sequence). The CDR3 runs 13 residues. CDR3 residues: CASSSGTLYGYTF. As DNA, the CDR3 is TGTGCCAGCAGTTCTGGGACCCTCTATGGCTACACCTTC.

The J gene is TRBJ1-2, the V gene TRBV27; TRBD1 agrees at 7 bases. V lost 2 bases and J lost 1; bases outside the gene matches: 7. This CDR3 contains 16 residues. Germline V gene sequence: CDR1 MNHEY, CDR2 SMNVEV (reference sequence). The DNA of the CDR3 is TGTGCCAGCAGTTTACCTCGGACAGGATTTAACTATGGCTACACCTTC. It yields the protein CASSLPRTGFNYGYTF.